The rows below give T cell receptor beta chains drawn from one sample of a study of Graves' ophthalmopathy and Graves' hyperthyroidism. TCRdb itself ran the multiplex PCR reads through MiXCR, one entry per CDR3 protein. The data hold about 640,000 distinct CDR3 sequences, with about two fifths observed a single time. Material: peripheral blood. These receptors were obtained from an adult man with Graves' ophthalmopathy. CDR3s include the opening cysteine and the closing phenylalanine or tryptophan. Fields, in order: J gene, D gene, clone size, V gene, CDR3 DNA, CDR3 protein. D genes are given only for firm matches. For some rows the clone size is stated as once, few or many, or as a class when expanded; others skip it.

TRBJ2-7 | TRBD2 | many | TRBV7-9 | TGTGCCAGCAGTCTGGGGGGGAGGGCCTACGAGCAGTACTTC | CASSLGGRAYEQYF
TRBJ1-1 | NA | few | TRBV18 | TGTGCCAGCTCACGAAGGGAGGGGGAAGAAGCTTTCTTT | CASSRREGEEAFF
TRBJ1-2 | NA | NA | TRBV20-1 | TGCAGTGCTAGAGGGACGGGGAAGGGCTATGGCTACACCTTC | CSARGTGKGYGYTF
TRBJ2-5 | NA | NA | TRBV12-3/TRBV12-4 | TGTGCCAGCAGCCGTTTCGGGATCCAAGAGACCCAGTACTTC | CASSRFGIQETQYF
TRBJ2-7 | NA | many | TRBV5-1 | TGCGCCAGCAGCTCTGAGTCCTACGAGCAGTACTTC | CASSSESYEQYF
TRBJ2-7 | TRBD1 | many | TRBV7-3 | TGTGCCAGCAGCTTAAACCCGACAGGGGACTCCTACGAGCAGTACTTC | CASSLNPTGDSYEQYF
TRBJ2-3 | NA | NA | TRBV7-8 | TGTGCCAGCAGCTTCGGCAACCGCCGAAGCACAGATACGCAGTATTTT | CASSFGNRRSTDTQYF
TRBJ1-2 | NA | many | TRBV20-1 | TGCAGTGCTAGAGAGGGGGCGAATGGCTACACCTTC | CSAREGANGYTF
TRBJ2-7 | NA | NA | TRBV29-1 | TGCAGCGTTGAAGATACGGTGGGGGCTAAGCAGTACTTC | CSVEDTVGAKQYF
TRBJ2-7 | NA | many | TRBV7-9 | TGTGCCAGCAGCTTAAGGGACTACGAGCAGTACTTC | CASSLRDYEQYF
TRBJ2-7 | TRBD1 | NA | TRBV2 | TGTGCCAGCAGTGAACGATTCGGCGGGACAGGGATCATGTACGAGCAGTACTTC | CASSERFGGTGIMYEQYF
TRBJ1-2 | NA | many | TRBV7-9 | TGTGCCAGCAGCTTAGCGAGGGGCTTGGACTATGGCTACACCTTC | CASSLARGLDYGYTF
TRBJ1-1 | NA | many | TRBV6-5 | TGTGCCAGCAGTTACTCGCGGGGAACTGAAGCTTTCTTT | CASSYSRGTEAFF
TRBJ2-2 | NA | many | TRBV10-3 | TGTGCCAGCCGAACGGACACCGGGGAGCTGTTTTTT | CASRTDTGELFF
TRBJ2-5 | TRBD1 | NA | TRBV24-1 | TGTGCCACCAGTGAGACCCACAGGGGAAGGGGAGAGACCCAGTACTTC | CATSETHRGRGETQYF
TRBJ1-1 | NA | many | TRBV12-3/TRBV12-4 | TGTGCCAGCAAGCGAGCGGGCGGCACTGAAGCTTTCTTT | CASKRAGGTEAFF
TRBJ1-6 | NA | NA | TRBV5-1 | TGCGCCAGCAGCTTGGCGGGCAGGGCCCTATCTCCCCTCCACTTT | CASSLAGRALSPLHF
TRBJ2-5 | NA | NA | TRBV20-1 | TGCAGTGCTAGAGATTTGGTGACTTCGAGTGAGACCCAGTACTTC | CSARDLVTSSETQYF
TRBJ2-7 | NA | many | TRBV4-1 | TGCGCCAGCAGCATCGCGTACAGGGCGATGTACGAGCAGTACTTC | CASSIAYRAMYEQYF
TRBJ2-7 | NA | NA | TRBV20-1 | TGCAGTGCTACAGGGAGCTCCTACGAGCAGTACTTC | CSATGSSYEQYF
TRBJ2-7 | NA | many | TRBV7-2 | TGTGCCAGCAGCTTAGTTCTCGTGCACGAGCAGTACTTC | CASSLVLVHEQYF
TRBJ1-1 | NA | many | TRBV2 | TGTGCCAGCAGTGAAGCGCGGAGGAACACTGAAGCTTTCTTT | CASSEARRNTEAFF
TRBJ2-7 | NA | many | TRBV20-1 | TGCAGTGTCCCACCCCCGCGCCTCTACGAGCAGTACTTC | CSVPPPRLYEQYF
TRBJ1-5 | TRBD1 | NA | TRBV6-1 | TGTGCCAGCAGTGAAGGGGACAGGGGCGGGAATCAGCCCCAGCATTTT | CASSEGDRGGNQPQHF
TRBJ2-5 | TRBD1 | NA | TRBV20-1 | TGCAGTGCTAGAGACCAGGGGGCGTGGGGTCAGCCCCAGTACTTC | CSARDQGAWGQPQYF